The clone carrying this TCR beta chain appeared a single time. The antigen remains unidentified. Sequencing used cDNA as its template, made by extracting RNA and reverse transcribing it. The repertoire was sequenced with immunoSEQ multiplex PCR; TCRdb's copy has only in-frame clones and lacks some. The sample contains 200,000 to 250,000 clones, around 62% of which appear only once. The germline V gene has CDR1 LNHDA and CDR2 SQIVND (reference sequence). This CDR3 is 15 amino acids long. This entry is derived from a study of CD8+ T cells in alopecia areata. Study-level points and caveats: Higher clonality was seen in lesional scalp than in normal scalp, especially in alopecia totalis/universalis. Patients shared TCRs less clearly than mice did, possibly for HLA-related reasons.

From alopecia areata patients, lesional scalp punch biopsies and peripheral blood were collected. This sample comprised CD4+ T cells sorted from blood, obtained at week 0. This clonotype originated in a human donor with alopecia areata. The chain recombines TRBV19 with TRBJ2-5, with 13 positions matching TRBD2. Gene TRBJ2-7 matches the end of the DNA better, so the J call may be wrong. The CDR3 DNA is TGTGCCAGCAGTGAACTAGCGGGAGGGCCCTACGAGCAGTACTTC. Protein sequence: CASSELAGGPYEQYF.